This TCR beta chain appears in the sequencing data of a study of T cell repertoires in cytomegalovirus infection. Each CDR3 protein gets one entry after TCRdb re-called the reads with MiXCR. The table lists about 160,000 distinct CDR3 sequences, 20% to 25% of them singletons. The V and J ends lost 3 bases and 4 bases respectively, with 12 bases between them. The CDR3 extends over 14 amino acids. Comment on this clonotype: The antigen is unknown.

Specimen: CD8+ T cells from cultured PBMCs, collected from culture after CMV antigen stimulation. The J gene is TRBJ1-1, the V gene TRBV12-3 or TRBV12-4; no reliable D call. The clonotype was recovered from a human donor in good health (CMV status not recorded). Some clones in this sample may be carry-over from other donors' samples. For the CDR3, the DNA is TGTGCCAGCAGTTTGGGCGGGTCGGGCACTGAAGCTTTCTTT. This gives the protein CASSLGGSGTEAFF.